A single sample is the source of the 32 T cell receptor beta chains below, sequenced in a study of blood T cell repertoires in COVID-19. Sequencing used immunoSEQ multiplex PCR; TCRdb keeps in-frame clones, though not all of them. Here the sample spans hundreds of thousands of clones, about 86% being singletons. The sample consisted of peripheral blood. Every receptor here comes from a woman between 50 and 59 years old with acute or convalescent COVID-19.

The rearrangement joins TRBV7-6 to TRBJ1-1; no reliable D call. Trimming left V 8 bases short and J 0 bases short, with 10 bases between. Germline values: CDR1 SGHVS, CDR2 FNYEAQ. The CDR3 runs to 13 residues. The CDR3 coding sequence is TGTGCCAGCGGAGAAACTTTGAACACTGAAGCTTTCTTT. It codes for CASGETLNTEAFF.

The V gene is TRBV5-6, the J gene TRBJ2-1, with 10 bases identical to TRBD1. The CDR3 is 14 amino acids. J was trimmed by 12 bases and V by 4 bases; bases with no gene match: 10. Germline V lookup: CDR1 SGHDT, CDR2 YYEEEE. The CDR3 sequence: CASSTRDRGSGQFF. CDR3 bases: TGTGCCAGCAGCACCCGGGACAGGGGTTCCGGGCAGTTCTTC. Full variable domain (rest looked up from reference TRBV5-6 and TRBJ2-1): DAGVTQSPTHLIKTRGQQVTLRCSPKSGHDTVSWYQQALGQGPQFIFQYYEEEERQRGNFPDRFSGHQFPNYSSELNVNALLLGDSALYLCASSTRDRGSGQFFGPGTRLTVL.

The chain couples TRBV6-2 or TRBV6-3 to TRBJ2-1; TRBD2 aligns across 15 bases. The CDR3 extends over 14 amino acids. Germline V lookup: CDR1 MNHEY, CDR2 SVGEGT. V shed 4 bases, J shed 15 bases, and the junction held 7 bases outside the gene matches. The DNA for the CDR3 is TGTGCCAGCAGTTCCAGGACTAGCGGGAGGGATTCGTTCTTC. This encodes CASSSRTSGRDSFF.

The CDR3 sequence: CASSFGLAGSTDTQYF. The CDR3 bases are TGTGCCAGCAGCTTTGGTCTAGCGGGAAGCACAGATACGCAGTATTTT. The V call is TRBV13, the J call TRBJ2-3; 9 bases align to TRBD2. This CDR3 spans 16 amino acids. Germline-derived CDR1 and CDR2 are PRHDT and FYEKMQ (reference sequence). Trimming removed 3 bases from V and 0 bases from J; junction bases left unmatched: 4.

The CDR3 DNA sequence: TGTGCCAGCAGAGGGGACAGGGGGCTCTACGAGCAGTACTTC. Protein product: CASRGDRGLYEQYF. The chain links TRBV6-5 to TRBJ2-7, with 12 bases that match TRBD1. The CDR3 length is 14 residues. Germline CDR1 is MNHEY and CDR2 is SVGAGI. V lost 6 bases to trimming and J lost 3 bases; unmatched junction nucleotides: 3.

The gene calls are TRBV5-1 and TRBJ2-3; maybe TRBD1 (6 bases). The CDR3 loop spans 16 amino acids. The germline V gene has CDR1 SGHRS and CDR2 YFSETQ. The V end was cut by 0 bases, the J end by 5 bases, with 16 bases between. The CDR3 sequence is CASSLVSTGQGDTQYF. The DNA for the CDR3 is TGCGCCAGCAGCTTGGTTTCCACAGGGCAAGGAGATACGCAGTATTTT. Filled out from reference TRBV5-1 and TRBJ2-3, the complete variable domain reads KAGVTQTPRYLIKTRGQQVTLSCSPISGHRSVSWYQQTPGQGLQFLFEYFSETQRNKGNFPGRFSGRQFSNSRSEMNVSTLELGDSALYLCASSLVSTGQGDTQYFGPGTRLTVL.

The rearrangement joins TRBV5-1 to TRBJ2-2, with 8 positions matching TRBD1. V dropped 5 bases and J dropped 6; count of bases not matched to a gene: 9. The CDR3 length is 15 residues. Per germline, CDR1 SGHRS and CDR2 YFSETQ. CDR3 sequence (DNA): TGCGCCAGCAGGACAGGGGTTACCGGCGCCGGGGAGCTGTTTTTT. It is translated as CASRTGVTGAGELFF.

This clone came up once. CDR3 bases: TGTGCCAGCACCCCTCAGTGGGAGGGTGGGCGCTCTGGAAACACCATATATTTT. As protein: CASTPQWEGGRSGNTIYF. V is TRBV3-1 (or the pseudogene TRBV3-2) and J is TRBJ1-3, with D unclear. The germline V gene has CDR1 LGHDT and CDR2 YNNKEL (reference sequence). Deletions cut 7 bases from V and 0 bases from J, with 22 bases between. This CDR3 is 18 amino acids long.

CDR3 sequence: CASSIKTGISAYEQYF. CDR3 DNA sequence: TGTGCCAGCAGTATCAAAACAGGGATTAGCGCCTACGAGCAGTACTTC. The rearrangement links TRBV27 to TRBJ2-7, with D maybe TRBD1 (6 bases). The CDR3 sequence is 16 residues long. Trimming took 5 bases from V and 2 from J, leaving 19 bases between them. The V gene's germline CDR1 is MNHEY and CDR2 SMNVEV (reference sequence).

The genes are TRBV9 and TRBJ2-3, with 12 bases identical to TRBD2. Germline loops: CDR1 SGDLS, CDR2 YYNGEE. The CDR3 runs to 18 residues. V was clipped by 3 bases and J by 0 bases; unmatched bases: 8. In DNA form, the CDR3 reads TGTGCCAGCAGCGCTTATCGGACTAGCGGGACTAGCACAGATACGCAGTATTTT. It encodes CASSAYRTSGTSTDTQYF.

The chain employs TRBV19 and TRBJ2-1; 9 nucleotides line up with TRBD2. The CDR3 covers 16 residues. Germline V gives CDR1 LNHDA, CDR2 SQIVND (reference sequence). V lost 8 bases and J lost 0; bases outside the gene matches: 8. The CDR3, as DNA: TGTGCCAGTTCTTTAGCGGGAGCCCGCTCCTACAATGAGCAGTTCTTC. This translates into CASSLAGARSYNEQFF.

V usage is TRBV19 and J usage is TRBJ2-7, with 7 bases lining up with TRBD2. The J segment lost 3 bases and the V segment lost 3 bases, leaving 2 bases of the junction unmatched. This CDR3 has 13 amino acids. CDR1 LNHDA and CDR2 SQIVND come from the germline V gene (reference sequence). In DNA form, the CDR3 reads TGTGCCAGTAGTATCCCTAGCGGCTACGAGCAGTACTTC. This encodes CASSIPSGYEQYF.

CDR3 sequence reads: CASSLERGGYNEQFF. The CDR3 DNA reads TGTGCCAGTAGCCTTGAGAGAGGGGGCTACAATGAGCAGTTCTTC. The chain recombines TRBV19 with TRBJ2-1, with D maybe TRBD1 (6 bases). This CDR3 is 15 amino acids long. The ends were cut back, 6 bases at V and 3 bases at J, with 15 bases in the middle. Germline V gene data show CDR1 as LNHDA and CDR2 as SQIVND (reference sequence).

This clone occurred once. This chain links TRBV6-4 with TRBJ1-2; no clear D gene. This CDR3 spans 16 amino acids. Germline values: CDR1 MRHNA, CDR2 SNTAGT. Trimming left V 11 bases short and J 0 bases short, with 22 bases between. The CDR3 is CAHGSTRGSSNYGYTF. The CDR3 DNA reads as TGTGCCCACGGGTCCACTCGCGGAAGCTCTAACTATGGCTACACCTTC.

The chain couples TRBV5-1 to TRBJ2-1; 8 bases align to TRBD2. The junction had 7 bases not matched to a gene; V was cut back by 0 bases and J by 5 bases. The CDR3 loop spans 16 amino acids. Germline CDR1 reads SGHRS; CDR2 reads YFSETQ. The DNA of the CDR3 is TGCGCCAGCAGCTTGGGGTCCGGGGGGGCCCACAATGAGCAGTTCTTC. Translated: CASSLGSGGAHNEQFF.

This chain uses TRBV27 with TRBJ2-1; D gene ambiguous. This CDR3 is built from 14 residues. V shed 8 bases and J shed 5 bases, with 16 bases lying between them. Germline loops: CDR1 MNHEY, CDR2 SMNVEV (reference sequence). CDR3 in amino acids: CASAPLGVDNEQFF. CDR3 DNA: TGTGCCAGCGCCCCGTTAGGAGTAGACAATGAGCAGTTCTTC.

V usage is TRBV7-2 and J usage is TRBJ2-5, with TRBD1 matching 10 bases. This CDR3 has 16 amino acids. Germline V CDR1 and CDR2: SGHTA, FQGNSA. V trimming: 2 bases; J trimming: 0 bases; junction bases outside the gene matches: 3. CDR3 DNA sequence: TGTGCCAGCAGCTTAAGGACAGGGGGGTACCAAGAGACCCAGTACTTC. Translated, it gives CASSLRTGGYQETQYF.

The chain carries TRBV24-1 and TRBJ2-2; 8 bases agree with TRBD1. The V gene's germline CDR1 is KGHDR and CDR2 SFDVKD. The J segment lost 1 base and the V segment lost 12 bases, leaving 6 bases of the junction unmatched. This CDR3 has 14 residues. CDR3 in amino acids: CAPPGTGNTGELFF. DNA of the CDR3: TGTGCCCCCCCGGGGACAGGGAACACCGGGGAGCTGTTTTTT.

This sequence joins TRBV10-3 and TRBJ2-7, with TRBD1 identical over 9 bases. From germline, CDR1 is ENHRY and CDR2 SYGVKD. CDR3 size: 12 residues. The V and J ends lost 9 bases and 5 bases, in that order; junction bases with no gene match: 5. The CDR3 nucleotides read TGTGCCATTGGGACAGGGATCGACGAGCAGTACTTC. As protein: CAIGTGIDEQYF.

V is TRBV30 and J is TRBJ1-1; the D gene is possibly TRBD1 (6 bases). The CDR3 covers 13 residues. Germline CDR1 reads GTSNPN; CDR2 reads SVGIG (reference sequence). The V and J ends lost 3 bases and 4 bases respectively, with 12 bases between them. CDR3 DNA sequence: TGTGCCTGGAGACGGCAGGGGACCACTGAAGCTTTCTTT. Translated, it gives CAWRRQGTTEAFF.

This clone was seen just once. The genes are TRBV1 and TRBJ2-7; the D segment call TRBD1 is taken from the table without a DNA check. TRBV1 is classified as a pseudogene. The CDR3 contains 16 residues. The CDR3: CTSSQDRIGHSYEQYF. Written as DNA, the CDR3 is TGCACCAGCAGCCAAGATCGTATAGGACACTCCTACGAGCAGTACTTC.

This chain joins TRBV10-1 and TRBJ2-1; 7 nucleotides line up with TRBD1. The germline CDR1 and CDR2 sequences are WNHNN and SYGVQD (reference sequence). This CDR3 is 15 amino acids long. V trimming: 2 bases; J trimming: 5 bases; junction bases outside the gene matches: 6. CDR3 nucleotides: TGCGCCAGCAGTGAGGACAGGGCATGGAACAATGAGCAGTTCTTC. This sequence encodes CASSEDRAWNNEQFF.

This chain connects TRBV30 to TRBJ2-3; D is uncertain. Germline V CDR1 and CDR2: GTSNPN, SVGIG (reference sequence). This CDR3 has 13 amino acids. The V and J ends lost 0 bases and 1 base respectively, with 5 bases between them. The CDR3 loop reads CAWSVLRTDTQYF. As DNA, the CDR3 is TGTGCCTGGAGTGTACTGCGCACAGATACGCAGTATTTT. The full variable domain, in which reference TRBV30 and TRBJ2-3 provide the parts outside the CDR3, is SQTIHQWPATLVQPVGSPLSLECTVEGTSNPNLYWYRQAAGRGLQLLFYSVGIGQISSEVPQNLSASRPQDRQFILSSKKLLLSDSGFYLCAWSVLRTDTQYFGPGTRLTVL.

The rearrangement links TRBV6-5 to TRBJ2-5; D not resolved. Germline values: CDR1 MNHEY, CDR2 SVGAGI. The CDR3 covers 13 residues. Trimming shortened V by 0 bases and J by 5 bases, and 7 bases separated the two germline ends. CDR3 region: CASSYSAGETQYF. For the CDR3, the DNA is TGTGCCAGCAGTTACTCGGCCGGGGAGACCCAGTACTTC.

The chain couples TRBV6-5 to TRBJ2-7; D is perhaps TRBD1 (5 bases). The length of the CDR3 is 13 residues. V lost 2 bases, J lost 7 bases, and 12 bases lay in between. Per the germline V gene, CDR1 is MNHEY and CDR2 is SVGAGI. The DNA of the CDR3 is TGTGCCAGCAGTTACGTTCTGAAGGGGGAGCAGTACTTC. Protein sequence: CASSYVLKGEQYF.

The rearrangement joins TRBV7-9 to TRBJ2-3; TRBD2 matches at 12 bases. With 5 bases clipped from V and 4 bases from J, the junction kept 4 bases outside the gene matches. The CDR3 extends over 15 amino acids. CDR1 and CDR2 from the germline V gene are SEHNR and FQNEAQ (reference sequence). The CDR3 nucleotides read TGTGCCAGCAGCCCGTGGACTAGCGGGGCAGATACGCAGTATTTT. Translated: CASSPWTSGADTQYF.

The chain employs TRBV5-6 and TRBJ2-5; D is ambiguous. In germline, CDR1 is SGHDT, CDR2 YYEEEE. The V gene lost 4 bases and the J gene lost 4 bases, with 14 bases spanning the gap. The CDR3 has 14 amino acids. DNA of the CDR3: TGTGCCAGCAGCGAACTCCCTCTCGGAGAGACCCAGTACTTC. Its protein is CASSELPLGETQYF.

The J gene is TRBJ1-5, the V gene TRBV4-2, with 7 positions matching TRBD1. The CDR3 has 18 residues. V was clipped by 0 bases and J by 6 bases; unmatched bases: 14. The germline CDR1 and CDR2 sequences are LGHNA and YNFKEQ. The CDR3 coding sequence is TGTGCCAGCAGCCAAGATTTGGTCAGTACGACAGGGATTCAGCCCCAGCATTTT. Its protein is CASSQDLVSTTGIQPQHF.

The chain uses TRBV18 and TRBJ2-6; 10 bases are a match to TRBD1. Germline loops: CDR1 KGHSH, CDR2 LQKENI. Germline trimming cut 3 bases from V and 0 bases from J; bases unmatched to any gene: 2. This CDR3 is 17 amino acids long. CDR3 in amino acids: CASSPWTGGSGANVLTF. In DNA, the CDR3 is TGTGCCAGCTCACCTTGGACAGGGGGCTCTGGGGCCAACGTCCTGACTTTC.

This rearrangement joins TRBV2 to TRBJ2-1; possibly TRBD2 for D (6 bases). This CDR3 is built from 14 residues. The germline V gene encodes CDR1 SNHLY and CDR2 FYNNEI. V gave up 7 bases and J gave up 5 bases, with 15 bases separating them. For the CDR3, the DNA is TGTGCCAGCAAGAAAGGACTAAGAAACAATGAGCAGTTCTTC. As protein: CASKKGLRNNEQFF.

The chain recombines TRBV15 with TRBJ2-5, with D possibly being TRBD2 (6 bases). Trimming removed 6 bases from V and 5 bases from J, with 16 bases in between. The CDR3 is made up of 14 amino acids. CDR1 LNHNV and CDR2 YYDKDF come from the germline V gene (reference sequence). The CDR3 DNA reads as TGTGCCACCAGTTGGAGGAGGGCGGGGGAGACCCAGTACTTC. Protein sequence: CATSWRRAGETQYF.

This chain connects TRBV6-5 to TRBJ2-2; tentatively, D is TRBD1 (5 bases). The length of the CDR3 is 14 residues. V was cut by 8 bases and J by 5 bases, with 15 bases left in between. Germline CDR1 and CDR2: MNHEY and SVGAGI. The CDR3 region has the DNA TGTGCCAGCCTGAAGTCCCAGGGAACCGGGGAGCTGTTTTTT. Residues: CASLKSQGTGELFF.